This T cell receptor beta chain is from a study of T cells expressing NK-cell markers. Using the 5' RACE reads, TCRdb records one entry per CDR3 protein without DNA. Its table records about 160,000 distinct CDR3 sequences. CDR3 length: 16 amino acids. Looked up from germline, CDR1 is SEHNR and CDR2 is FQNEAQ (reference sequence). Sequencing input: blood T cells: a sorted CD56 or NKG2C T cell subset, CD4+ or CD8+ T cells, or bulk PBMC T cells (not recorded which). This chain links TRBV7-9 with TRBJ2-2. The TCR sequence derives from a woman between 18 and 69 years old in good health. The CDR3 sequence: CASSSSGGWNTGELFF.